The present T cell receptor beta chain was sequenced within a study of T cells in localized non-small cell lung cancer. TCRdb's table, derived via immunoSEQ multiplex PCR, lists solely in-frame clones and lacks some. In the table there are some 64,000 clones, roughly 79% of which are singletons. The V and J ends lost 3 bases and 5 bases respectively, with 15 bases between them. Per germline, CDR1 SGDLS and CDR2 YYNGEE. There are 14 residues in the CDR3. This TCR derives from a man between 40 and 75 years old with stage II lung adenocarcinoma. Source: PBMCs, taken before any cancer treatment. The chain joins TRBV9 to TRBJ2-7; D might be TRBD1 (5 bases). The CDR3 DNA reads TGTGCCAGCAGCGCCAGGGTAGGAAACGACGAGCAGTACTTC. Its translation is CASSARVGNDEQYF.